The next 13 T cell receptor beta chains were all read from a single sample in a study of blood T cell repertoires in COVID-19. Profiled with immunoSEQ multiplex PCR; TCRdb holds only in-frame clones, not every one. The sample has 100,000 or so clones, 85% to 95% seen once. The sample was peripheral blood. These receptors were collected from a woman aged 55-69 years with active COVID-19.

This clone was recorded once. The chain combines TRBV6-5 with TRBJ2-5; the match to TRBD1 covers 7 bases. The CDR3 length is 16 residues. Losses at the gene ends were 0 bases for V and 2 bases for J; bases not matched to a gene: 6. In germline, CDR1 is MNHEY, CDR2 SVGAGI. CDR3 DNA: TGTGCCAGCAGTTACTCCGGGACAGCGGTACAAGAGACCCAGTACTTC. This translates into CASSYSGTAVQETQYF.

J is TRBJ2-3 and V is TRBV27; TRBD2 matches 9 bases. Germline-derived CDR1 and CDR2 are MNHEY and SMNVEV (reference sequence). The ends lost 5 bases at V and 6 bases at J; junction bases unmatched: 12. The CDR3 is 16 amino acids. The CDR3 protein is CASSTVGRGGSDTQYF. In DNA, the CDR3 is TGTGCCAGCAGTACCGTGGGGCGGGGGGGATCGGATACGCAGTATTTT.

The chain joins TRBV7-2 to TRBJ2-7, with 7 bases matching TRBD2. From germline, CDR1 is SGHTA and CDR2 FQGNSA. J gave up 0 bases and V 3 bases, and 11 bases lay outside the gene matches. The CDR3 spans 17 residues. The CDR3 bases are TGTGCCAGCAGCTTCAGAGGGAATAGCGGGCGCTCCTACGAGCAGTACTTC. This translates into CASSFRGNSGRSYEQYF.

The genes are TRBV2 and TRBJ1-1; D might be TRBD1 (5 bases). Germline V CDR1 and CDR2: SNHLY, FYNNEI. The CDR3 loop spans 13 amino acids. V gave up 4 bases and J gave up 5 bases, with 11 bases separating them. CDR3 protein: CASSGPGGTEAFF. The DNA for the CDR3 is TGTGCCAGCAGTGGCCCCGGGGGTACTGAAGCTTTCTTT.

The CDR3, as DNA: TGTGCCAGCAGTTCCCAGACAGGGTGGGGTCAGCCCCAGCATTTT. Translation gives CASSSQTGWGQPQHF. This chain connects TRBV6-5 to TRBJ1-5; 7 nucleotides line up with TRBD1. CDR3 length equals 15 residues. V was clipped by 4 bases and J by 6 bases; unmatched bases: 9. Germline lookup yields CDR1 MNHEY and CDR2 SVGAGI.

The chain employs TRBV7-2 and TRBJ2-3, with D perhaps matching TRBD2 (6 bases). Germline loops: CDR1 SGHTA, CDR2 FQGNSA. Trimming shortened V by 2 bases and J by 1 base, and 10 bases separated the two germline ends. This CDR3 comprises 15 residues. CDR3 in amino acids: CASSLSLARTDTQYF. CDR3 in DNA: TGTGCCAGCAGCTTATCACTAGCTCGCACAGATACGCAGTATTTT. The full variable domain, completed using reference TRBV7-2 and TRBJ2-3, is GAGVSQSPSNKVTEKGKDVELRCDPISGHTALYWYRQSLGQGLEFLIYFQGNSAPDKSGLPSDRFSAERTGGSVSTLTIQRTQQEDSAVYLCASSLSLARTDTQYFGPGTRLTVL.

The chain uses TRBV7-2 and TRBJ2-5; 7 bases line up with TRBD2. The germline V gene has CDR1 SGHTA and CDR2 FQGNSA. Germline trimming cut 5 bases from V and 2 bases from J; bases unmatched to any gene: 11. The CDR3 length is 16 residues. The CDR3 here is CASSGKGLAVQETQYF. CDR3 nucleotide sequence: TGTGCCAGCAGCGGGAAAGGTCTAGCGGTACAAGAGACCCAGTACTTC.

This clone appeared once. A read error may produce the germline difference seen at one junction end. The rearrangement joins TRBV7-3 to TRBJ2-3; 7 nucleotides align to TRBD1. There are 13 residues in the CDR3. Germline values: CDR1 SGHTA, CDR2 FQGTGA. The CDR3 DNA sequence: TGTGCCAGCAGCGTAACAGGGGCAGATACGCAGTATTTT. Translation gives CASSVTGADTQYF. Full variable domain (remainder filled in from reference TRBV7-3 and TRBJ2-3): GAGVSQTPSNKVTEKGKYVELRCDPISGHTALYWYRQSLGQGPEFLIYFQGTGAADDSGLPNDRFFAVRPEGSVSTLKIQRTERGDSAVYLCASSVTGADTQYFGPGTRLTVL.

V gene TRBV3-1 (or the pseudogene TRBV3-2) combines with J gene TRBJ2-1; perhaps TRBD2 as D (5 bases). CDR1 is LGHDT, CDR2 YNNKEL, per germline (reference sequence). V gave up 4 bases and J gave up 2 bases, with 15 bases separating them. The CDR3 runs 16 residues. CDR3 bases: TGTGCCAGCAGCCCCCTAGGAGGCTTAACCTACAATGAGCAGTTCTTC. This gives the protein CASSPLGGLTYNEQFF.

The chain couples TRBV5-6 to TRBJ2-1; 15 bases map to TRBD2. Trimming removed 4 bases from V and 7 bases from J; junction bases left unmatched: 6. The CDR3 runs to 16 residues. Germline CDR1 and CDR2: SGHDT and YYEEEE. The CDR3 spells CASSVGLAGGPNEQFF. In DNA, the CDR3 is TGTGCCAGCAGCGTCGGACTAGCGGGAGGGCCGAATGAGCAGTTCTTC.

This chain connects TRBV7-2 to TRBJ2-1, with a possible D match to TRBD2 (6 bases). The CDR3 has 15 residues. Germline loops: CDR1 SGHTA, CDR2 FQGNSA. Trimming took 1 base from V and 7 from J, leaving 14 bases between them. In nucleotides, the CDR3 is TGTGCCAGCAGCTTAGAGGTCGGGAGAAGGAATGAGCAGTTCTTC. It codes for CASSLEVGRRNEQFF.

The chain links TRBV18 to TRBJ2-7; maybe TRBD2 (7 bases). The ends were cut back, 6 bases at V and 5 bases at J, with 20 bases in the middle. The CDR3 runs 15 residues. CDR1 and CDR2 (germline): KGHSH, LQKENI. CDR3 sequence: CASSLDRGGGDEQYF. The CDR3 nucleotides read TGTGCCAGCTCCCTAGATAGGGGGGGCGGCGACGAGCAGTACTTC.

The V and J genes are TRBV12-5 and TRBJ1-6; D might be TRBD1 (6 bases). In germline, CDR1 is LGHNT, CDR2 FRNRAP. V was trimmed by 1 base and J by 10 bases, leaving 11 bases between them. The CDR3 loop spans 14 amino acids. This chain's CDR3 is CASGLEQGTSPLHF. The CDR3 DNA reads TGTGCTAGTGGTTTGGAACAGGGAACATCACCCCTCCACTTT.